This T cell receptor (beta chain) was profiled in a study of CD8+CD57+ T cells in acquired aplastic anemia. For the study at large: Sorting CD4+ and CD8+ cells gave DNA averaging around 3 ug. Study-wide findings and caveats: Researchers report that fewer than 30 CD8+ CDR3 sequences appeared in both patients and controls.

For CDR3 and TCR beta VDJ profiling, genomic DNA was the template used. One entry per CDR3 protein results from TCRdb running MiXCR on the reads. The table has roughly 180,000 distinct CDR3 sequences, roughly 64% seen once. A word on this clonotype: What it binds is unknown.

The sequenced sample consisted of sorted CD4+, CD8+, or CD8+CD57+ T cells (not recorded which) from PBMCs. The TCR sequence derives from a human donor with severe aplastic anemia or a healthy control (not recorded which).

CDR3: CASSLVSGSLADEQYF. The CDR3 nucleotides are TGCGCCAGCAGCTTGGTTTCGGGCAGCCTAGCGGACGAGCAGTACTTC. The genes are TRBV5-1 and TRBJ2-7, with 7 bases that match TRBD2. The length of the CDR3 is 16 residues. Germline-derived CDR1 and CDR2 are SGHRS and YFSETQ. V gave up 0 bases and J gave up 5 bases; unmatched junction bases: 11.